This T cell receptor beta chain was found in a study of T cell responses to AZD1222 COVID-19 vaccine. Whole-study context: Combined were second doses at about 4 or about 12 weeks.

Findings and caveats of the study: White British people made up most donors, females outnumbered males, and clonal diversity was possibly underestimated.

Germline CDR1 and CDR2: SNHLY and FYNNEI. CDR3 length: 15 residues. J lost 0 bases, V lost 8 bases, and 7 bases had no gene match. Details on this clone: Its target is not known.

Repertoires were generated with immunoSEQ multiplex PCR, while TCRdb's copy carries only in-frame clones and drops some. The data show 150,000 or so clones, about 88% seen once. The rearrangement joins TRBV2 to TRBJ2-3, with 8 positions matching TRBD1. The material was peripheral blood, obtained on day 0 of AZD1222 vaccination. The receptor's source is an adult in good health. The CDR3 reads CASHRDRRSTDTQYF. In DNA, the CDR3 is TGTGCCAGCCATCGGGACAGGAGGAGCACAGATACGCAGTATTTT.